These 5 T cell receptor beta chains were sequenced from one sample in a study of cytomegalovirus exposure and HLA in healthy donors. The PCR employed 60 Vbeta primers together with 13 Jbeta primers. Produced via immunoSEQ multiplex PCR; TCRdb's table is partial and in-frame only. The sample contains roughly 110,000 clones, 75% of which appear only once. The sample was PBMCs. All receptors derive from a man aged 40-49 years in good health and CMV-seronegative.

This chain connects TRBV5-5 to TRBJ2-7; TRBD2 might be the D (6 bases). Trimming cost V 3 bases and J 5 bases, with 18 bases left between them. There are 15 residues in the CDR3. CDR1 SGHKS and CDR2 YYEKEE come from the germline V gene (reference sequence). As DNA, the CDR3 is TGTGCCAGCAGCTCACTACCGCGGGGATTGGACGAGCAGTACTTC. Its translation: CASSSLPRGLDEQYF. Full variable domain (missing parts from reference TRBV5-5 and TRBJ2-7): DAGVTQSPTHLIKTRGQQVTLRCSPISGHKSVSWYQQVLGQGPQFIFQYYEKEERGRGNFPDRFSARQFPNYSSELNVNALLLGDSALYLCASSSLPRGLDEQYFGPGTRLTVT.

V usage is TRBV7-8 and J usage is TRBJ2-7; 8 nucleotides line up with TRBD2. The CDR3 contains 14 residues. Germline CDR1 SGHVS, CDR2 FQNEAQ. V lost 4 bases, J lost 4 bases, and 6 bases stayed unmatched. The CDR3 sequence is CASSSVASGYEQYF. As DNA, the CDR3 is TGTGCCAGCAGCTCCGTCGCTAGCGGGTACGAGCAGTACTTC.

The CDR3 loop reads CASSLDGSGGTDTQYF. The CDR3 DNA is TGCGCCAGCAGCTTGGATGGTAGCGGGGGCACAGATACGCAGTATTTT. The chain couples TRBV5-1 to TRBJ2-3; 8 bases align to TRBD2. V lost 0 bases and J lost 1; bases outside the gene matches: 4. The CDR3 totals 16 residues. CDR1 and CDR2 (germline): SGHRS, YFSETQ.

This chain links TRBV27 with TRBJ2-3; 8 bases map to TRBD1. The CDR3 runs 14 residues. CDR1 is MNHEY, CDR2 SMNVEV, per germline (reference sequence). Trimming cost V 6 bases and J 0 bases; bases outside gene matches: 2. CDR3 nucleotides: TGTGCCAGCAGACGACAGGGGAGCACAGATACGCAGTATTTT. Its translation is CASRRQGSTDTQYF.

The chain joins TRBV6-1 to TRBJ2-7, with TRBD2 matching over 9 bases. CDR1 MNHNS and CDR2 SASEGT come from the germline V gene. The CDR3 loop spans 16 amino acids. V lost 1 base to trimming and J lost 6 bases; unmatched junction nucleotides: 10. The CDR3 DNA reads TGTGCCAGCAGTGAAGTCTCAGGAGCGGGGGGTTCCGAGCAGTACTTC. Translated: CASSEVSGAGGSEQYF.